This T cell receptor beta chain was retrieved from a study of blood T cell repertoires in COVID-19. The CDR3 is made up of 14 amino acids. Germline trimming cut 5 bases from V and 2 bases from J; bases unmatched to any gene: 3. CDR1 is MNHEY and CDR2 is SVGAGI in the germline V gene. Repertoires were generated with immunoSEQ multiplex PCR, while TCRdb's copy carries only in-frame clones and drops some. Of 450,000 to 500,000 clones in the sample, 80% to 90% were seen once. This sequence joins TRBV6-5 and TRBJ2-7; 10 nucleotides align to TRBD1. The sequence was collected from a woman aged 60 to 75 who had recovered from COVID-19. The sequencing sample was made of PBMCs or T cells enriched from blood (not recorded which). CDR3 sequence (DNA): TGTGCCAGCAGTCTCGGACAGGGGGCCTACGAGCAGTACGTC. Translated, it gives CASSLGQGAYEQYV.